Below are 30 T cell receptor delta chains sequenced from a single sample in a study of Vδ1+ human thymocytes. Whole-study findings and limits: In the thymus, TRG and TRD repertoires looked highly polyclonal with Gaussian CDR3 lengths.

These receptors' targets are unknown. The template was reverse-transcribed extracted RNA. CDR3 amplicons came from multiplex PCR with pooled V-gene forward and constant-region reverse primers. TCRdb re-called the multiplex PCR reads using CATT. The sample carries 80,000 or so delta-chain clones, around 35% recorded once. Sample: Vdelta1+ gamma-delta thymocytes from the thymus. Subset here: FACS-sorted CD3+ TCRalphabeta- TCRVdelta1+ TCRVdelta2- thymocytes. The receptors shown here come from a boy under two years old who had congenital heart surgery.

A few counts support this clone. The chain couples TRDV1 to TRDJ1, with 13 bases fitting TRDD3. V shed 3 bases, J shed 3 bases, and the junction held 25 bases outside the gene matches. The length of the CDR3 is 23 residues. Germline CDR1 TSWWSYY, CDR2 QGS. The CDR3 is CALGDNRPSSVLGDTGGPDKLIF. CDR3 nucleotides: TGTGCTCTTGGGGACAATCGGCCTTCCTCCGTACTGGGGGATACGGGGGGTCCCGATAAACTCATCTTT.

In this sample, this clone turned up a few times. The rearrangement links TRDV1 to TRDJ1, with 9 bases lining up with TRDD3. Germline CDR1 reads TSWWSYY; CDR2 reads QGS. V lost 0 bases, J lost 1 base, and 21 bases stayed unmatched. The CDR3 loop spans 22 amino acids. The CDR3 spells CALGELVSILVRGILSTDKLIF. DNA for the CDR3: TGTGCTCTTGGGGAACTTGTATCGATCCTTGTCCGGGGGATACTAAGCACCGATAAACTCATCTTT.

The J gene is TRDJ1, the V gene TRDV1; no clear D. Germline V gene data show CDR1 as TSWWSYY and CDR2 as QGS. V was shortened by 2 bases and J by 3 bases, with 25 bases between the two germline ends. The CDR3 runs 19 residues. The CDR3 region has the DNA TGTGCTCTTGGGGAATGGGAAAAACCCCTATATAGATTTCCCGATAAACTCATCTTT. Translation: CALGEWEKPLYRFPDKLIF.

This clone was detected a few times. The chain joins TRDV1 to TRDJ1; 11 bases align to TRDD3. Germline V gene lookup returns CDR1 TSWWSYY and CDR2 QGS. Unmatched junction bases numbered 21, after V lost 0 bases and J lost 0 bases. This CDR3 is built from 23 residues. CDR3 DNA sequence: TGTGCTCTTGGGGAACTGGCTCCCCTCCGACCCTACTGGGGGATAATATACACCGATAAACTCATCTTT. Translating gives CALGELAPLRPYWGIIYTDKLIF.

This sequence joins TRDV1 and TRDJ1; D assignment may be TRDD2 or TRDD3 (9 bases each). This CDR3 is built from 20 residues. Between the trimmed V and J ends, which lost 0 bases and 0 bases, there was a span of 23 bases. Germline lookup yields CDR1 TSWWSYY and CDR2 QGS. The CDR3 DNA sequence: TGTGCTCTTGGGGAACTGGGGCCTTCCTACCTGGGGGATCACACCGATAAACTCATCTTT. It yields the protein CALGELGPSYLGDHTDKLIF.

This clone was seen more than once but under ten times. This rearrangement joins TRDV1 to TRDJ1; TRDD3 agrees at 12 bases. The V segment lost 3 bases and the J segment 4 bases; nucleotides outside the gene matches: 12. In germline, CDR1 is TSWWSYY, CDR2 QGS. The CDR3 spans 18 residues. The CDR3 region is CALGDVPFWGIRIDKLIF. CDR3 coding DNA: TGTGCTCTTGGGGACGTTCCTTTCTGGGGGATACGGATCGATAAACTCATCTTT.

The chain couples TRDV1 to TRDJ1; TRDD3 matches 8 bases. V lost 2 bases to trimming and J lost 0 bases; unmatched junction nucleotides: 8. Germline CDR1 is TSWWSYY and CDR2 is QGS. CDR3 size: 17 residues. The CDR3 reads CALGEKGWGTYTDKLIF. CDR3 DNA sequence: TGTGCTCTTGGGGAAAAAGGCTGGGGGACGTACACCGATAAACTCATCTTT.

The chain carries TRDV1 and TRDJ1; D unclear. Looked up from germline, CDR1 is TSWWSYY and CDR2 is QGS. V shed 0 bases and J shed 2 bases, with 13 bases lying between them. CDR3 size: 16 residues. CDR3: CALGELVPGTTDKLIF. The CDR3 nucleotides are TGTGCTCTTGGGGAACTCGTTCCGGGAACAACCGATAAACTCATCTTT.

The chain employs TRDV1 and TRDJ1; TRDD2 matches 8 bases. The CDR3 sequence is 20 residues long. With 6 bases clipped from V and 0 bases from J, the junction kept 21 bases outside the gene matches. Germline assignment: CDR1 TSWWSYY and CDR2 QGS. DNA for the CDR3: TGTGCTCTTGGCGCTTCCTACTGTGGTCCCGTGGTCCTGTACACCGATAAACTCATCTTT. The encoded protein is CALGASYCGPVVLYTDKLIF.

A few counts support this clone. This chain connects TRDV1 to TRDJ1, with no clear D. The V and J ends lost 1 base and 3 bases respectively, with 9 bases between them. The CDR3 totals 14 residues. CDR1 TSWWSYY and CDR2 QGS come from the germline V gene. The CDR3 DNA follows: TGTGCTCTTGGGGAACCATTATCTTCCGATAAACTCATCTTT. As protein: CALGEPLSSDKLIF.

This clone is medium-sized in the sample. This chain uses TRDV2 with TRDJ1, with TRDD3 matching 13 bases. The V gene's germline CDR1 is GEAIGNYY and CDR2 EKD. The CDR3 has 16 residues. Germline trimming cut 4 bases from V and 1 base from J; bases unmatched to any gene: 5. In nucleotides, the CDR3 is TGTGCCTGTGAACACTGGGGGATACGGACCACCGATAAACTCATCTTT. This translates into CACEHWGIRTTDKLIF.

The rearrangement joins TRDV1 to TRDJ1, with 7 nucleotides matching TRDD2. CDR1 and CDR2 (germline): TSWWSYY, QGS. After removal of 3 bases from V and 8 bases from J, the junction contained 21 bases not matched to a gene. The CDR3 contains 18 residues. CDR3 region: CALGDSLSYLRGTIKLIF. The CDR3 bases are TGTGCTCTTGGGGACAGCCTTTCCTACTTAAGAGGCACTATAAAACTCATCTTT.

The rearrangement joins TRDV1 to TRDJ1; D is uncertain. Germline-derived CDR1 and CDR2 are TSWWSYY and QGS. The CDR3 consists of 15 residues. Between the trimmed V and J ends, which lost 1 base and 4 bases, there was a span of 13 bases. CDR3 DNA sequence: TGTGCTCTTGGGGAACCCCCAGGGCGCCACGATAAACTCATCTTT. Translated: CALGEPPGRHDKLIF.

This clone has more than one count but fewer than ten. The chain couples TRDV1 to TRDJ1; D is perhaps TRDD3 (8 bases). Trimming removed 3 bases at V and 0 bases at J, with 29 bases between. This CDR3 region has 21 residues. Germline V gene lookup returns CDR1 TSWWSYY and CDR2 QGS. CDR3: CALGDVPTRYWGPIYTDKLIF. The CDR3 DNA is TGTGCTCTTGGGGATGTTCCTACCCGCTACTGGGGGCCGATTTACACCGATAAACTCATCTTT.

V gene TRDV1 combines with J gene TRDJ1; a possible D gene is TRDD3 (6 bases). V lost 2 bases, J lost 5 bases, and 45 bases lay in between. The CDR3 has 25 amino acids. Per the germline V gene, CDR1 is TSWWSYY and CDR2 is QGS. The CDR3 DNA sequence: TGTGCTCTTGGGGAAATACCCTACCAGTCTCTGGGGACAACGCGGCTTTTCCGGCCAAAAGATAAACTCATCTTT. The encoded protein is CALGEIPYQSLGTTRLFRPKDKLIF.

This sequence joins TRDV1 and TRDJ1; D is unclear. This CDR3 is built from 14 residues. Germline CDR1 reads TSWWSYY; CDR2 reads QGS. V was clipped by 2 bases and J by 9 bases, with 16 bases between them. The CDR3 DNA follows: TGTGCTCTTGGGGAAGGTCTCTGTGGGTGTCAACTCATCTTT. This sequence encodes CALGEGLCGCQLIF.

The chain carries TRDV1 and TRDJ1, with 8 bases aligning to TRDD3. V lost 4 bases and J lost 0; bases outside the gene matches: 28. CDR1 and CDR2 from the germline V gene are TSWWSYY and QGS. CDR3 length equals 23 residues. CDR3 nucleotide sequence: TGTGCTCTTGGGGTCTCGGTACGCTGTCCTGTACTGGGGGCCTACCCGTACACCGATAAACTCATCTTT. Translated, it gives CALGVSVRCPVLGAYPYTDKLIF.

The J gene is TRDJ1, the V gene TRDV1; tentative D call: TRDD2 (8 bases). The V and J ends lost 5 bases and 2 bases respectively, with 30 bases between them. This CDR3 is built from 20 residues. Germline V gives CDR1 TSWWSYY, CDR2 QGS. CDR3: CALGKSDPASYWGPTDKLIF. DNA for the CDR3: TGTGCTCTTGGGAAATCGGACCCAGCTTCCTACTGGGGTCCTACCGATAAACTCATCTTT.

The V gene is TRDV1, the J gene TRDJ1; a possible D gene is TRDD3 (6 bases). Trimming took off 0 bases at V and 4 bases at J, with 12 bases between the two ends. The CDR3 sequence is 15 residues long. CDR1 TSWWSYY and CDR2 QGS come from the germline V gene. The CDR3 spells CALGELSGISDKLIF. DNA for the CDR3: TGTGCTCTTGGGGAACTAAGCGGGATAAGCGATAAACTCATCTTT.

This clone was seen a handful of times. The rearrangement joins TRDV1 to TRDJ1; D perhaps matches TRDD2 (6 bases). The germline gives CDR1 TSWWSYY, CDR2 QGS. V was clipped by 0 bases and J by 5 bases, with 22 bases between them. The CDR3 has 18 residues. The CDR3 DNA follows: TGTGCTCTTGGGGAACTAAGAACCTTCCCACATAGGTCGGATAAACTCATCTTT. As protein: CALGELRTFPHRSDKLIF.

The count of this clone is one. This chain joins TRDV1 and TRDJ1; 10 nucleotides align to TRDD3. CDR1 is TSWWSYY and CDR2 is QGS in the germline V gene. The CDR3 runs to 18 residues. The V gene end was trimmed by 1 base and the J gene end by 6 bases; junction bases not matched to a gene: 14. This CDR3 is CALGERPPFWGIRNKLIF. The DNA for the CDR3 is TGTGCTCTTGGGGAACGGCCACCCTTCTGGGGGATAAGGAATAAACTCATCTTT.

Points on this clone: This sample includes further DNA sequences coding for the same CDR3. J is TRDJ1 and V is TRDV1; tentative D call: TRDD3 (6 bases). The CDR3 runs to 18 residues. CDR1 is TSWWSYY and CDR2 is QGS in the germline V gene. V lost 1 base, J lost 6 bases, and 24 bases lay in between. The CDR3 coding sequence is TGTGCTCTTGGGGAACCGACTCGTGGTTACTCTACTGGGAATAAACTCATCTTT. Translated: CALGEPTRGYSTGNKLIF.

This chain uses TRDV1 with TRDJ1; D is uncertain. V lost 6 bases to trimming and J lost 2 bases, with 10 bases between them. CDR1 and CDR2 from the germline V gene are TSWWSYY and QGS. The CDR3 is 13 residues long. CDR3 coding DNA: TGTGCTCTTGGACCTCCGGTGACCGATAAACTCATCTTT. Translation gives CALGPPVTDKLIF.

This clone was picked up a small number of times. The chain is built from TRDV1 and TRDJ1; a weak D match, TRDD3 (6 bases). Germline assignment: CDR1 TSWWSYY and CDR2 QGS. This CDR3 contains 16 residues. Trimming took off 2 bases at V and 3 bases at J, with 16 bases between the two ends. CDR3 bases: TGTGCTCTTGGGGAAGCTACGTCGGCTGGGGCCGATAAACTCATCTTT. This gives the protein CALGEATSAGADKLIF.

This clone was recorded a few times. This chain connects TRDV1 to TRDJ1, with D possibly being TRDD2 or TRDD3 (5 bases each). The CDR3 covers 20 residues. Germline V gives CDR1 TSWWSYY, CDR2 QGS. V lost 0 bases to trimming and J lost 5 bases, with 28 bases between them. The CDR3: CALGELGTLRLTGLLDKLIF. The CDR3 nucleotides read TGTGCTCTTGGGGAACTAGGGACCCTACGGCTTACTGGTTTACTTGATAAACTCATCTTT.

With respect to this clone: The same CDR3 arises from other DNA sequences in this sample as well. The J gene is TRDJ1, the V gene TRDV1, with TRDD3 matching 13 bases. CDR1 and CDR2 from the germline V gene are TSWWSYY and QGS. With 2 bases clipped from V and 9 bases from J, the junction kept 33 bases outside the gene matches. The CDR3 length is 24 residues. The CDR3 DNA reads TGTGCTCTTGGGGAAAGAATGGGAAGAGCCCCAGATGAAAACACTGGGGGATACGGCGGTCAACTCATCTTT. Protein product: CALGERMGRAPDENTGGYGGQLIF.

The rearrangement joins TRDV1 to TRDJ1; 12 bases align to TRDD3. The CDR3 is 20 amino acids. Germline V gene data show CDR1 as TSWWSYY and CDR2 as QGS. The ends lost 3 bases at V and 7 bases at J; junction bases unmatched: 21. The chain's CDR3 is CALGDYSTFSTGGYKGKLIF. In DNA form, the CDR3 reads TGTGCTCTTGGGGACTACTCAACCTTCAGTACTGGGGGATACAAGGGTAAACTCATCTTT.

The chain is built from TRDV1 and TRDJ1; 10 bases map to TRDD3. Trimming removed 0 bases from V and 1 base from J; junction bases left unmatched: 14. The CDR3 loop spans 20 amino acids. Germline assignment: CDR1 TSWWSYY and CDR2 QGS. The CDR3 region has the DNA TGTGCTCTTGGGGAACTTCACCTTACTGGGGGATGGAGGGGCACCGATAAACTCATCTTT. Its translation is CALGELHLTGGWRGTDKLIF.

The chain links TRDV1 to TRDJ2; no clear D. Trimming pared 1 base from V and 2 bases from J, leaving 8 bases between. The germline V gene encodes CDR1 TSWWSYY and CDR2 QGS. The CDR3 consists of 15 residues. CDR3 in DNA: TGTGCTCTTGGGGAACCTTGGTCCTTGACAGCACAACTCTTCTTT. Translating it yields CALGEPWSLTAQLFF.

This chain uses TRDV3 with TRDJ1; 13 nucleotides line up with TRDD3. CDR3 size: 18 residues. Germline V CDR1 and CDR2: TVYSNPD, GDNSRS (reference sequence). The V gene end was trimmed by 0 bases and the J gene end by 3 bases; junction bases not matched to a gene: 13. This CDR3 reads CAFRSPRYWGIRADKLIF. The CDR3 DNA reads as TGTGCCTTTAGATCCCCCCGGTACTGGGGGATACGGGCCGATAAACTCATCTTT.